This TCR beta chain originates from a study of blood T cells in healthy people across ages (dated by TCRdb to the mid-2010s). About the investigation overall: In model experiments, roughly one uniquely barcoded TCR beta cDNA molecule per two T cells was captured by template switching. To track age-related changes in TCR beta repertoire diversity, the study relied on deep sequencing normalized with unique cDNA molecular identifiers. Four age groups were formed from the donors: young (average about 15 years), middle-aged (around 40), aged (approximately 60) and long-lived (more than 75). For two donors (one aged 18 to 29 and one aged 80 or older), the study analyzed two additional independent replicas of 1 million unique cDNA reads from the same blood draw.

The roughly 37 donors, aged roughly 6 to 95 years, were systemically healthy Caucasian individuals from Russia. Each donor gave about 9.2 milliliters of peripheral blood, drawn into EDTA-treated Vacutainer tubes. Ficoll-Paque density-gradient centrifugation was used to isolate PBMCs, with at least 7 million per sample. Trizol reagent was used to extract total RNA from the PBMCs, yielding at least 5.5 micrograms per sample. Naive CD45RAhigh/CD27high T cell percentages were measured by flow cytometry on a PBMC aliquot from every donor. Paper-wide results and their limitations: Observed TCR beta diversity per million T cells fell roughly linearly with age, and a significant reduction was already apparent by age around 36. Estimates of total diversity based on one million sequenced T cells were regarded as lower bounds and as underestimates. Because profiling used bulk unsorted PBMCs, naive and antigen-experienced compartments could not be compared conclusively. Donor CMV infection status was unknown, potentially confounding age-related changes in expanded clonotypes. The long-lived group showed more naive CD4+ T cells, fewer expanded clones and increased TCR diversity than the aged group, suggesting age selection. The percentage of naive T cells measured by flow cytometry correlated strongly with observed TCR beta diversity.

The library was made by 5' RACE. The sample was run on an Illumina HiSeq 2500. A second PCR of roughly 7 to 12 cycles was performed with a sample-barcoded 5' primer and a J-beta primer mix. A unique molecular identifier was introduced onto each TCR beta cDNA molecule by a template-switch 5' adaptor carrying 12 random nucleotides. Each sample yielded at least 3 million CDR3-containing paired-end reads. The Mint cDNA synthesis kit, primed by a TRBC-specific oligonucleotide, was used to synthesize first-strand cDNA from all RNA. After uracil-DNA glycosylase treatment, a first 18-cycle PCR used universal primers M1SS and BC2_uni_R on all cDNA. On the study's bioinformatics: For normalization, 1 million high-quality reads, each with a distinct molecular identifier, were randomly selected from each sample. Reads with shared molecular identifiers were discarded instead of being binned into consensus sequences. MiTCR, run with a Q25 quality threshold and the strictest error-elimination algorithm, handled CDR3 identification, clonotype clustering and error correction. A nonparametric unseen species model using Euler transformation provided a lower-bound estimate of total TCR beta diversity. The raw public reads went through TCRdb reprocessing: fastp at Q25, MiXCR clone calling, in-frame beta chains kept. All rows with the same CDR3 protein become a single entry with the most common DNA and genes. These V and J calls originate from TCRdb's pipeline instead of the authors' own analysis. The sample includes 1 million or so distinct CDR3 sequences, with 25% observed a single time. Clones ranked in the top ten supply about 0.69% of the sample.

This clonotype was observed many times. What antigen it recognizes has not been identified. Base qualities are missing; no much larger clone stands one base away. Sequences SQVTM (CDR1) and ANQGSEA (CDR2) are obtained from the germline V gene. From the cysteine up to the phenylalanine, the CDR3 has a length of 14 residues. Of all the DNA, just the CDR3 is kept, 42 bases in frame from base 1. Trimming at the junction amounts to 4 bases on V and 4 bases on J, and the germline ends lie 17 bases apart. This sample also appeared in a second study, on T cells of mothers and their children. The second study reports: Nine systemically healthy Caucasian individuals served as donors, namely three mothers together with their six children. cDNA synthesis used all of the extracted RNA, with 1.5 ug of RNA in each 15 ul reaction. In the second PCR, sample barcodes and 2-4 random nucleotides were introduced via the M1S primer. Over 8 million TCR beta CDR3 reads came from each mother, compared with some 3 million reads from each child. Thymic selection shapes the output of TCR recombination in a similar way in related and unrelated pairs, and inherited differences have a minor effect. Normalized repertoire overlap was always found to be slightly, but never significantly, higher in related mother-child pairs than in unrelated mother-child pairs. No persistent microchimeric T cell clones were detected, at a sensitivity of about 100 clones per million clonotypes. In the study, deep NGS was used to compare the TCR beta repertoires of mothers and children, and features distinguishing related mother-child pairs from unrelated individuals were sought. The mean age was roughly 36 +/- 4 years for the mothers and approximately 11 +/- 4 years for the children. After adapter ligation was performed with NEBNext reagents, the libraries were sequenced on an Illumina HiSeq 2000 with 100+100 nt paired-end reads. To prevent cross-contamination, the mother and child libraries were prepared one month apart and sequenced in separate runs. For each donor, somewhere between roughly 450,000 and 2,100,000 distinct TCR beta clonotypes were identified. Naive TCR beta clonotypes were estimated from low-frequency clonotypes matched to each donor's FACS-determined naive share, without sorting.

The source is a girl aged 2 to 10 in good health. In this chain, TRBV29-1 is recombined with TRBJ2-7, and possibly TRBD1, on 5 matching bases. Input material: blood. The DNA sequence is TGCAGCGTTGTGTCGACAGCTTCCCTTTACGAGCAGTACTTC. Protein translation: CSVVSTASLYEQYF.